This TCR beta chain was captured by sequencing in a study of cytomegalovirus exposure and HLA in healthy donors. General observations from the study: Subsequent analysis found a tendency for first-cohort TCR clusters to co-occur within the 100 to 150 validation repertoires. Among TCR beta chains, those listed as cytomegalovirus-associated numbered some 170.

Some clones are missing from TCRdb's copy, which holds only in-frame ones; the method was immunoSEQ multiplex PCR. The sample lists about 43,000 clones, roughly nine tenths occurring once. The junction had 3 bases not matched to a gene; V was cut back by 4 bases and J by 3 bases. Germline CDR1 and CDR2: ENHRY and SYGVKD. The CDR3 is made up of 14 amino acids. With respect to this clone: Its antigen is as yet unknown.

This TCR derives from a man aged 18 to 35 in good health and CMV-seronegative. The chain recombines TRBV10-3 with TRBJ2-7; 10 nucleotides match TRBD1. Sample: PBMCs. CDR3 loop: CAISGRDRGYEQYF. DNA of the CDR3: TGTGCCATCAGTGGGCGGGACAGGGGCTACGAGCAGTACTTC.